These T cell receptor beta chains were read from a single sample in a study of blood T cell repertoires in COVID-19. Libraries were prepared by immunoSEQ multiplex PCR; TCRdb keeps only in-frame clonotypes and omits some of them. The table records approximately 250,000 clones, around 80% of them present only once. Sequencing input: PBMCs or T cells enriched from blood (not recorded which). The source of these receptors is a man under 40 with acute COVID-19. Both conserved end residues are part of each CDR3. A D gene is named only where the DNA matches it firmly. Clone size appears in some rows only: once, few, many, or a class for an expanded clone.

TRBJ1-5 NA TRBV3-1/TRBV3-2 NA CASSQVGNQPQHF TGTGCCAGCAGCCAAGTCGGGAATCAGCCCCAGCATTTT
TRBJ2-3 NA TRBV7-3 TRBD2 CASSFASGTSDTQYF TGTGCCAGCAGCTTTGCTAGCGGTACCTCAGATACGCAGTATTTT
TRBJ1-4 NA TRBV4-3 NA CASSQDRRANEKLFF TGCGCCAGCAGCCAAGATCGGCGGGCCAATGAAAAACTGTTTTTT
TRBJ2-1 NA TRBV5-4 TRBD2 CASSLKAGGFYNEQFF TGTGCCAGCAGCTTGAAAGCGGGGGGGTTTTACAATGAGCAGTTCTTC
TRBJ1-1 few TRBV4-3 TRBD1 CASSQETGVSTEAFF TGCGCCAGCAGCCAAGAAACAGGGGTAAGCACTGAAGCTTTCTTT
TRBJ2-2 NA TRBV7-3 NA CASSPEAQGPGELFF TGTGCCAGCAGCCCCGAGGCCCAGGGCCCCGGGGAGCTGTTTTTT
TRBJ2-2 NA TRBV28 NA CASSLVAGVRELFF TGTGCCAGCAGCCTGGTGGCAGGGGTAAGGGAGCTGTTTTTT
TRBJ1-2 few TRBV14 NA CASSQDEGTYGYTF TGTGCCAGCAGCCAAGATGAGGGTACCTATGGCTACACCTTC
TRBJ2-2 few TRBV10-3 TRBD2 CAISDLSGLAGAGELFF TGTGCCATCAGTGACCTATCCGGACTAGCGGGAGCCGGGGAGCTGTTTTTT
TRBJ2-5 NA TRBV5-1 NA CASSLGLAVETQYF TGCGCCAGCAGCTTAGGGCTAGCCGTCGAGACCCAGTACTTC
TRBJ2-5 few TRBV7-9 TRBD1 CASSVRDREVETQYF TGTGCCAGCAGCGTCCGGGACAGGGAAGTGGAGACCCAGTACTTC
TRBJ1-3 NA TRBV19 TRBD1 CASSPQGVLSGNTIYF TGTGCCAGTAGTCCGCAGGGGGTTCTCTCTGGAAACACCATATATTTT
TRBJ2-6 NA TRBV19 NA CASSKGRDSGANVLTF TGTGCCAGTAGTAAAGGACGGGACTCTGGGGCCAACGTCCTGACTTTC
TRBJ2-3 NA TRBV18 TRBD2 CASSPAVAGGTSTDTQYF TGTGCCAGCTCACCAGCGGTAGCGGGAGGGACGAGCACAGATACGCAGTATTTT
TRBJ1-4 NA TRBV5-8 TRBD1 CASRRGQGPTLNEKLFF TGTGCCAGCAGACGGGGACAGGGGCCAACTTTGAATGAAAAACTGTTTTTT
TRBJ2-5 NA TRBV18 NA CASSVISGQETQYF TGTGCCAGCTCAGTCATTAGCGGCCAAGAGACCCAGTACTTC
TRBJ1-4 few TRBV6-5 TRBD1 CASSSARGVGNEKLFF TGTGCCAGCAGTTCGGCCAGGGGGGTTGGTAATGAAAAACTGTTTTTT
TRBJ1-5 NA TRBV2 NA CASSESRGSQPQHF TGTGCCAGCAGTGAATCAAGGGGCTCCCAGCCCCAGCATTTT
TRBJ2-1 few TRBV14 TRBD2 CASSQDMSRGGSEQFF TGTGCCAGCAGCCAAGACATGTCGCGGGGGGGAAGTGAGCAGTTCTTC
TRBJ1-2 once TRBV5-5 NA CASSWGVGENYGYTF TGTGCCAGCAGCTGGGGCGTTGGCGAAAACTATGGCTACACCTTC
TRBJ1-2 NA TRBV5-4 TRBD1 CASSQGQGANYGYTF TGTGCCAGCAGCCAGGGACAGGGAGCTAACTATGGCTACACCTTC
TRBJ2-3 NA TRBV14 NA CASSQGGGAKRLTDTQYF TGTGCCAGCAGCCAAGGAGGGGGAGCCAAACGCCTCACAGATACGCAGTATTTT
TRBJ1-1 NA TRBV20-1 NA CSARSTAKAFF TGCAGTGCTAGAAGTACAGCCAAAGCTTTCTTT
TRBJ1-4 once TRBV28 NA CASSAPRGSTNEKLFF TGTGCCAGCAGCGCCCCCCGGGGGTCAACTAATGAAAAACTGTTTTTT
TRBJ2-3 NA TRBV11-2 NA CASSLFSSISTDTQYF TGTGCCAGCAGCTTATTTTCGAGTATAAGCACAGATACGCAGTATTTT
TRBJ2-1 NA TRBV19 NA CASSMPGGGPYNEQFF TGTGCCAGTAGTATGCCGGGCGGGGGCCCTTACAATGAGCAGTTCTTC
TRBJ2-1 NA TRBV4-2 NA CASSQDRSSDNEQFF TGTGCCAGCAGCCAAGACAGGAGTAGCGACAATGAGCAGTTCTTC
TRBJ1-2 NA TRBV7-2 NA CASSPRGQLGYTF TGTGCCAGCAGCCCTAGGGGACAACTGGGCTACACCTTC
TRBJ2-1 NA TRBV18 TRBD2 CASSPGGRTSYNEQFF TGTGCCAGCTCACCGGGCGGGAGGACCTCCTACAATGAGCAGTTCTTC
TRBJ1-2 NA TRBV9 NA CASASRQGPPHYTF TGTGCCAGCGCAAGCCGTCAGGGTCCACCGCACTACACCTTC
TRBJ1-1 once TRBV11-3 NA CASSLARQGPEAFF TGTGCCAGCAGCTTAGCAAGGCAGGGCCCTGAAGCTTTCTTT
TRBJ2-1 NA TRBV7-2 TRBD2 CASSLATGLAVYNEQFF TGTGCCAGCAGCTTAGCTACGGGACTAGCGGTCTACAATGAGCAGTTCTTC
TRBJ2-2 NA TRBV5-1 NA CASSGDSRGTTGELFF TGCGCCAGCAGCGGTGACAGCCGAGGTACCACCGGGGAGCTGTTTTTT